Below, one T cell receptor beta chain is given with its context. The data derive from a study of blood T cell repertoires in COVID-19. Trimming removed 6 bases at V and 5 bases at J, with 13 bases between. This CDR3 region has 12 residues. Germline CDR1 SQVTM, CDR2 ANQGSEA. Measured with immunoSEQ multiplex PCR; TCRdb has only the in-frame clones, and not every one. The profile covers 25,000 to 30,000 clones, with about nine tenths appearing a single time and more than 9% taken by the ten largest. The sequenced sample was peripheral blood. This receptor was obtained from a human donor in a cohort sampled during active COVID-19. V usage is TRBV29-1 and J usage is TRBJ2-5; D is unclear. The CDR3 loop is CSVVRPVETQYF. As DNA, the CDR3 is TGCAGCGTCGTGAGGCCGGTCGAGACCCAGTACTTC.